This T cell receptor beta chain derives from a study of OX40 agonist ivuxolimab in advanced cancers. Study summary: Patients with hepatocellular carcinoma, melanoma, renal cell or head and neck cancer made up the dose-escalation patients.

The CDR3 runs to 14 residues. Germline loops: CDR1 SSHAT, CDR2 FNYEAQ (reference sequence). Method: immunoSEQ multiplex PCR; TCRdb's copy keeps in-frame clones and lacks some. The data contain approximately 58,000 clones, around 84% of them singletons. The table lists this clone with a few counts. A junction end diverges from the germline sequence, so it may reflect a read error. The sequencing here drew on CD4+ or CD8+ T cells sorted from blood, taken in a trial of the OX40 agonist ivuxolimab. The chain employs TRBV7-7 and TRBJ1-5, with D perhaps matching TRBD1 (6 bases). The TCR sequence derives from an adult with an advanced solid tumor such as melanoma, head and neck, liver or kidney cancer. The CDR3 loop is CASSSGAVNQPQHF. CDR3 DNA sequence: TGTGCTAGCAGCTCGGGGGCGGTCAATCAGCCCCAGCATTTT. Complete variable domain (other parts from reference TRBV7-7 and TRBJ1-5): GAGVSQSPRYKVTKRGQDVTLRCDPISSHATLYWYQQALGQGPEFLTYFNYEAQPDKSGLPSDRFSAERPEGSISTLTIQRTEQRDSAMYRCASSSGAVNQPQHFGDGTRLSIL.